Listed below are T cell receptor beta chains from one sample, sequenced in a study of cytotoxic CD8 clonotypes in ibrutinib-treated CLL. Profiled with immunoSEQ multiplex PCR; TCRdb holds only in-frame clones, not every one. The repertoire holds some 100,000 clones, with about 50% as singletons. The sample here was PBMCs, taken after 24 months of ibrutinib treatment. Every receptor here comes from a human donor with chronic lymphocytic leukemia. CDR3s include the opening cysteine and the closing phenylalanine or tryptophan. D genes are given only for firm matches. The size field is filled for only some rows; it gives once, few, many or a size class.

D gene	V gene	J gene	CDR3 length	clone size	CDR3 protein	CDR3 DNA
-	TRBV29-1	TRBJ2-7	11	-	CSVGQSYEQYF	TGCAGCGTTGGACAGAGCTACGAGCAGTACTTC
TRBD2	TRBV30	TRBJ2-5	15	-	CAWRAGTSPQETQYF	TGTGCCTGGAGAGCCGGGACTAGCCCCCAAGAGACCCAGTACTTC
-	TRBV6-5	TRBJ1-4	12	many	CASRRTGEKLFF	TGTGCCAGCAGAAGGACGGGGGAAAAACTGTTTTTT
TRBD1	TRBV15	TRBJ1-4	16	-	CATSSPSTGGGEKLFF	TGTGCCACCAGCAGCCCTTCAACAGGGGGCGGAGAAAAACTGTTTTTT
TRBD2	TRBV28	TRBJ2-3	16	-	CASSPASGGYTDTQYF	TGTGCCAGCAGTCCAGCTAGCGGGGGGTACACAGATACGCAGTATTTT
-	TRBV27	TRBJ1-2	15	few	CASSLRAGANYGYTF	TGTGCCAGCAGTTTAAGGGCAGGAGCTAACTATGGCTACACCTTC
-	TRBV5-8	TRBJ1-5	12	few	CASGYSNQPQHF	TGTGCCAGCGGGTATAGCAATCAGCCCCAGCATTTT
-	TRBV7-2	TRBJ2-1	13	-	CASSTEAYNEQFF	TGTGCCAGCAGCACCGAAGCCTACAATGAGCAGTTCTTC
TRBD2	TRBV7-9	TRBJ2-1	15	few	CASSSRLAGDNEQFF	TGTGCCAGCAGCTCCCGACTAGCGGGGGACAATGAGCAGTTCTTC
TRBD1	TRBV5-1	TRBJ2-1	14	-	CASERDRGYNEQFF	TGCGCCAGCGAGAGGGACAGGGGCTACAATGAGCAGTTCTTC
-	TRBV7-8	TRBJ2-1	11	-	CASSLVSEQFF	TGTGCCAGCAGCTTAGTTAGTGAGCAGTTCTTC
TRBD2	TRBV11-3	TRBJ2-5	15	-	CASSSFLAGGETQYF	TGTGCCAGCAGCTCGTTTCTAGCGGGGGGCGAGACCCAGTACTTC
TRBD1	TRBV6-4	TRBJ2-2	13	many	CASMDRENGELFF	TGTGCCAGCATGGACAGGGAAAACGGGGAGCTGTTTTTT
-	TRBV14	TRBJ2-5	12	few	CASSQWGETQYF	TGTGCCAGCAGCCAATGGGGGGAGACCCAGTACTTC
-	TRBV7-3	TRBJ2-2	13	-	CASRGDSTGELFF	TGTGCCTCCCGTGGGGACTCCACCGGGGAGCTGTTTTTT
-	TRBV2	TRBJ2-7	15	few	CASSPRGTMDWGQYF	TGTGCCAGCAGTCCCCGGGGGACAATGGACTGGGGGCAGTACTTC
TRBD1	TRBV4-1	TRBJ1-2	15	-	CASSQEITGGFGYTF	TGCGCCAGCAGCCAAGAAATTACAGGGGGCTTTGGCTACACCTTC
TRBD2	TRBV19	TRBJ2-7	14	few	CASSIGAGVYEQYF	TGTGCCAGTAGTATTGGAGCGGGGGTCTACGAGCAGTACTTC
TRBD2	TRBV7-2	TRBJ2-3	16	-	CASSLTSGGFTDTQYF	TGTGCCAGCAGCTTGACTAGCGGGGGGTTCACAGATACGCAGTATTTT
TRBD1	TRBV28	TRBJ1-5	15	-	CASSSAGTGDQPQHF	TGTGCCAGCAGCTCCGCCGGGACAGGGGATCAGCCCCAGCATTTT
-	TRBV7-9	TRBJ1-2	18	-	CASSLNQGSGLSSYGYTF	TGTGCCAGCAGCTTAAACCAGGGAAGTGGGTTGTCTAGTTATGGCTACACCTTC
TRBD1	TRBV5-1	TRBJ2-7	13	-	CASSLVQGGEQYF	TGCGCCAGCAGCTTGGTACAGGGGGGCGAGCAGTACTTC
-	TRBV6-1	TRBJ2-5	15	few	CASSPEGAGGETQYF	TGTGCCAGCAGCCCTGAGGGGGCGGGGGGTGAGACCCAGTACTTC
-	TRBV7-2	TRBJ1-6	15	-	CASSLEQAYRSPLHF	TGTGCCAGCAGCTTAGAACAGGCGTACCGGTCACCCCTCCACTTT
TRBD1	TRBV11-3	TRBJ1-1	14	-	CASSWTGQGTEAFF	TGTGCCAGCAGCTGGACAGGACAGGGCACTGAAGCTTTCTTT
TRBD2	TRBV7-2	TRBJ2-5	16	-	CASTLAGTSGQETQYF	TGTGCCAGCACCCTAGCCGGGACTAGCGGCCAAGAGACCCAGTACTTC
-	TRBV7-2	TRBJ2-2	18	-	CASSLKFGGSGGTGELFF	TGTGCCAGCAGCTTAAAGTTTGGAGGCTCTGGGGGCACCGGGGAGCTGTTTTTT
-	TRBV5-6	TRBJ2-7	15	-	CASSTPGQISYEQYF	TGTGCCAGCAGCACCCCAGGACAAATTTCCTACGAGCAGTACTTC
-	TRBV30	TRBJ2-5	14	few	CAWRTGGLQETQYF	TGTGCCTGGAGGACCGGGGGGCTCCAAGAGACCCAGTACTTC
-	TRBV5-1	TRBJ1-2	13	-	CASSPGLGDGYTF	TGCGCCAGCAGCCCGGGACTCGGGGATGGCTACACCTTC
-	TRBV2	TRBJ1-2	12	-	CASRQTGYGYTF	TGTGCCAGCAGACAAACAGGGTATGGCTACACCTTC
-	TRBV7-2	TRBJ1-2	13	few	CASSFGAGNGYTF	TGTGCCAGCAGCTTCGGGGCCGGGAATGGCTACACCTTC
-	TRBV18	TRBJ1-4	16	once	CASSPLGGATNEKLFF	TGTGCCAGCTCACCACTCGGGGGAGCAACTAATGAAAAACTGTTTTTT
-	TRBV5-1	TRBJ2-3	16	-	CASSGGQGRSTDTQYF	TGCGCCAGCAGCGGGGGCCAGGGAAGGTCCACAGATACGCAGTATTTT
TRBD2	TRBV11-3	TRBJ2-3	17	once	CASSTRLAGWTTDTQYF	TGTGCCAGCAGCACCCGACTAGCGGGGTGGACCACAGATACGCAGTATTTT
TRBD1	TRBV29-1	TRBJ2-7	16	few	CSVESRRDRAISEQYF	TGCAGCGTCGAGTCACGACGGGACAGGGCCATCTCAGAGCAGTACTTC
TRBD2	TRBV2	TRBJ2-7	12	-	CASNEGGYEQYF	TGTGCCAGCAATGAGGGAGGGTACGAGCAGTACTTC
-	TRBV10-3	TRBJ1-4	19	once	CAISDSKQGERATNEKLFF	TGTGCCATCAGTGATTCCAAACAGGGTGAAAGAGCAACTAATGAAAAACTGTTTTTT